One and the same sample provided the 10 T cell receptor beta chains below, sequenced in a study of OX40 agonist ivuxolimab in advanced cancers. Profiling relied on immunoSEQ multiplex PCR, and the TCRdb table lists in-frame clones only, not all of them. The sample lists about 25,000 clones, around 81% occurring once. The source was CD4+ or CD8+ T cells sorted from blood, collected in a trial of the OX40 agonist ivuxolimab. The receptor set was obtained from an adult with an advanced solid tumor such as melanoma, head and neck, liver or kidney cancer.

The DNA for the CDR3 is TGTGCCAGCAGCCTGGGACAGGGAGTTAGGGAGCAGTACTTC. Translating it yields CASSLGQGVREQYF. The J gene is TRBJ2-7, the V gene TRBV5-6; 9 bases match TRBD1. With 4 bases clipped from V and 7 bases from J, the junction kept 9 bases outside the gene matches. The CDR3 sequence is 14 residues long. In germline, CDR1 is SGHDT, CDR2 YYEEEE.

This clone has just one count. This chain joins TRBV29-1 and TRBJ2-2, with D possibly being TRBD1 (6 bases). The CDR3 extends over 15 amino acids. Deletions cut 0 bases from V and 5 bases from J, with 13 bases between. Germline V gives CDR1 SQVTM, CDR2 ANQGSEA. CDR3 residues: CSVEDQQGRTGELFF. The CDR3 nucleotides read TGCAGCGTTGAAGATCAACAGGGAAGGACCGGGGAGCTGTTTTTT.

This clone was seen once. The chain has TRBV29-1 and TRBJ1-2; D gene unclear. The CDR3 covers 15 residues. Trimming pared 0 bases from V and 1 base from J, leaving 12 bases between. Germline lookup yields CDR1 SQVTM and CDR2 ANQGSEA. This chain's CDR3 is CSVEDVRLDNYGYTF. In nucleotides, the CDR3 is TGCAGCGTTGAAGATGTGAGGCTTGATAACTATGGCTACACCTTC.

The V and J genes are TRBV30 and TRBJ1-3, with D unclear. CDR3 size: 12 residues. Germline CDR1 reads GTSNPN; CDR2 reads SVGIG (reference sequence). V was trimmed by 4 bases and J by 2 bases, leaving 6 bases between them. The chain's CDR3 is CAWTPAGNTIYF. The DNA for the CDR3 is TGTGCCTGGACTCCCGCTGGAAACACCATATATTTT.

This chain links TRBV5-5 with TRBJ1-4; D is unclear. The germline V gene has CDR1 SGHKS and CDR2 YYEKEE (reference sequence). V was pared by 0 bases and J by 6 bases, with 9 bases between. CDR3 length: 14 amino acids. The CDR3 region is CASSLVGGDEKLFF. CDR3 in DNA: TGTGCCAGCAGCTTGGTCGGAGGCGATGAAAAACTGTTTTTT.

This chain joins TRBV30 and TRBJ2-7, with 9 bases fitting TRBD2. This CDR3 is built from 13 residues. Germline assignment: CDR1 GTSNPN and CDR2 SVGIG (reference sequence). The V gene end was trimmed by 6 bases and the J gene end by 7 bases; junction bases not matched to a gene: 10. The DNA for the CDR3 is TGTGCCTGTTATAGCGGGAGCCCCTGGGAGCAGTACTTC. Encoded protein: CACYSGSPWEQYF.

The chain couples TRBV13 to TRBJ2-6; TRBD1 agrees at 7 bases. The CDR3 is 18 amino acids. CDR1 and CDR2 (germline): PRHDT, FYEKMQ (reference sequence). V shed 4 bases and J 0 bases; nucleotides not matched to a gene: 9. CDR3: CASSSTGQDFSGANVLTF. CDR3 sequence (DNA): TGTGCCAGCAGCTCAACAGGACAGGACTTCTCTGGGGCCAACGTCCTGACTTTC.

The chain combines TRBV27 with TRBJ1-5, with D hard to call. This CDR3 contains 15 residues. V lost 0 bases and J lost 7, with 13 bases in between. Germline V gene sequence: CDR1 MNHEY, CDR2 SMNVEV (reference sequence). The CDR3 bases are TGTGCCAGCAGTTTATCAGGAGGGATAGGGCAGCCCCAGCATTTT. Amino acids: CASSLSGGIGQPQHF.

The chain combines TRBV30 with TRBJ2-3, with 13 bases matching TRBD2. Germline values: CDR1 GTSNPN, CDR2 SVGIG (reference sequence). J gave up 3 bases and V 5 bases, and 5 bases lay outside the gene matches. This CDR3 comprises 15 residues. Written as DNA, the CDR3 is TGTGCCTGGGAGACTAGCGGGGGGCCAACAGATACGCAGTATTTT. It codes for CAWETSGGPTDTQYF.

This clone was seen only once. The chain is built from TRBV2 and TRBJ2-7, with TRBD1 as a possible D gene (6 bases). Per germline, CDR1 SNHLY and CDR2 FYNNEI. The CDR3 totals 13 residues. V lost 1 base and J lost 4, with 8 bases in between. CDR3 in DNA: TGTGCCAGCAGTGAAGGGACAGATTACGAGCAGTACTTC. Amino acids: CASSEGTDYEQYF.